This T cell receptor beta chain was profiled in a study of blood T cell repertoires in COVID-19. Across the study: Collection of acute and convalescent COVID-19 samples took place in the United States, Italy and Spain. The cDNA or gDNA used as material had been derived from T cells, B-cell-depleted T cells, or PBMCs.

Authors' data handling: Nucleated cell number was recorded as an estimate derived from reference gene primer amplification. Libraries were prepared by immunoSEQ multiplex PCR; TCRdb keeps only in-frame clonotypes and omits some of them. The V and J calls and clone size are taken from that table; D and trimming were inferred from the DNA. Of over 95,000 clones detected, about four fifths appear once; the ten largest clones hold roughly a tenth. Germline V gene lookup returns CDR1 SNHLY and CDR2 FYNNEI. CDR3 length: 17 residues. J lost 6 bases, V lost 10 bases, and 21 bases had no gene match. The V gene is TRBV2, the J gene TRBJ2-7, with TRBD1 matching 10 bases. Sequences were obtained from peripheral blood. The sequence was obtained from a human donor in a cohort sampled during active COVID-19. The CDR3 region is CAIRVLTGTGVFVEQYF. CDR3 in DNA: TGTGCCATCCGGGTCCTGACCGGGACAGGGGTCTTCGTCGAGCAGTACTTC.